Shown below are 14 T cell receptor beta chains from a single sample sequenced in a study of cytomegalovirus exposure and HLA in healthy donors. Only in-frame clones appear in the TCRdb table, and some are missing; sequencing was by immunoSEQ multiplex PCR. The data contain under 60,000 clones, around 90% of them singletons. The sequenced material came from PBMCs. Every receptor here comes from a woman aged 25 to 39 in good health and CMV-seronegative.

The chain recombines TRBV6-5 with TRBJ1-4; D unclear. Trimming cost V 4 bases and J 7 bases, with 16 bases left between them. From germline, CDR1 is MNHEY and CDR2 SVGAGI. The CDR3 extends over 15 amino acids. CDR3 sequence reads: CASSCPPGSGEKLFF. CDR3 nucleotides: TGTGCCAGCAGTTGTCCTCCAGGATCCGGTGAAAAACTGTTTTTT.

The CDR3 bases are TGCAGCGTGATCCCGGGACTCAACACTGAAGCTTTCTTT. Protein sequence: CSVIPGLNTEAFF. The chain uses TRBV29-1 and TRBJ1-1, with a weak D call TRBD1 (5 bases). Germline loops: CDR1 SQVTM, CDR2 ANQGSEA. The CDR3 runs to 13 residues. V dropped 6 bases and J dropped 2 bases, with 13 bases sitting between them.

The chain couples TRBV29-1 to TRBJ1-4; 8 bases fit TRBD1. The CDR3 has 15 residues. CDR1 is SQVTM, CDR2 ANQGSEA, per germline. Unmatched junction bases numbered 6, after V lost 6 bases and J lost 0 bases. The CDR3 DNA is TGCAGCGTATCCCTACAGGGGGCAACTAATGAAAAACTGTTTTTT. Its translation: CSVSLQGATNEKLFF.

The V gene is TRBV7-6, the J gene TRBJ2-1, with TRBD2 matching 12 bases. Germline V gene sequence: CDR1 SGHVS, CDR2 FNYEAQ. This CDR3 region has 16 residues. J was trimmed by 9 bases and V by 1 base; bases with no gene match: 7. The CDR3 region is CASSLVPTSGSVEQFF. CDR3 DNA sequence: TGTGCCAGCAGCTTAGTCCCGACTAGCGGGAGTGTTGAGCAGTTCTTC.

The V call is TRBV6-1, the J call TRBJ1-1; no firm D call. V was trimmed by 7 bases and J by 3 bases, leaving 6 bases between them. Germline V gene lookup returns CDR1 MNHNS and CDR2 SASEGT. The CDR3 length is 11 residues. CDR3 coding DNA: TGTGCCAGCATCCTCTACACTGAAGCTTTCTTT. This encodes CASILYTEAFF.

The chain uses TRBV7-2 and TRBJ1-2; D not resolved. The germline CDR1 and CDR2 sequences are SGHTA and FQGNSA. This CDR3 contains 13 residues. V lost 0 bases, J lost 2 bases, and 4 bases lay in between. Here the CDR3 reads CASSLAENYGYTF. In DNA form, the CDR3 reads TGTGCCAGCAGCTTAGCGGAGAACTATGGCTACACCTTC. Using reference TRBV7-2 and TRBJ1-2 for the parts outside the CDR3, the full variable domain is GAGVSQSPSNKVTEKGKDVELRCDPISGHTALYWYRQSLGQGLEFLIYFQGNSAPDKSGLPSDRFSAERTGGSVSTLTIQRTQQEDSAVYLCASSLAENYGYTFGSGTRLTVV.

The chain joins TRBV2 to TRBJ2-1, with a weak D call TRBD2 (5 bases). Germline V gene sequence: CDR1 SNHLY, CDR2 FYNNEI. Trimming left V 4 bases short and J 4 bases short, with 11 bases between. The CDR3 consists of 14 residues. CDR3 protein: CASSVGSVYNEQFF. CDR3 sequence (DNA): TGTGCCAGCAGTGTAGGTAGCGTTTACAATGAGCAGTTCTTC.

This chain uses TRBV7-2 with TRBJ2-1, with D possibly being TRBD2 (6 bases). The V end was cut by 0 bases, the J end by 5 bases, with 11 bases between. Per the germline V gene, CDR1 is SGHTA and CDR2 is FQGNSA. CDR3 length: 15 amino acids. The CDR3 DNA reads TGTGCCAGCAGCTTAGCGCCCCCGGGAGACAATGAGCAGTTCTTC. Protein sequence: CASSLAPPGDNEQFF. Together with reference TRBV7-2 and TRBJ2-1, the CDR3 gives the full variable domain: GAGVSQSPSNKVTEKGKDVELRCDPISGHTALYWYRQSLGQGLEFLIYFQGNSAPDKSGLPSDRFSAERTGGSVSTLTIQRTQQEDSAVYLCASSLAPPGDNEQFFGPGTRLTVL.

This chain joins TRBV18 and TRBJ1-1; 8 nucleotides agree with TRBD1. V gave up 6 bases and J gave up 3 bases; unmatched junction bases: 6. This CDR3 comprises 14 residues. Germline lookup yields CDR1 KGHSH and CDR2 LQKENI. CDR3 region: CASSRQGRDTEAFF. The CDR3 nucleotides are TGTGCCAGCTCGCGACAGGGGCGGGACACTGAAGCTTTCTTT.

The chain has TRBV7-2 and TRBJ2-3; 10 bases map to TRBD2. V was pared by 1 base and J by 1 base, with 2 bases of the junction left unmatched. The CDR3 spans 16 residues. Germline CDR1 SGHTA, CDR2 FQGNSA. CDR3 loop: CASSLVGTSGTDTQYF. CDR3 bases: TGTGCCAGCAGCTTAGTTGGGACTAGCGGCACAGATACGCAGTATTTT.

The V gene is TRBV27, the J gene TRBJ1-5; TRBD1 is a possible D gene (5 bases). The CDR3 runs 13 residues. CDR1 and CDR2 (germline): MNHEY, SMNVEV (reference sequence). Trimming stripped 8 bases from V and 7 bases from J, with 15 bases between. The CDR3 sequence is CASAGREWQPQHF. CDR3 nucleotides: TGTGCCAGCGCCGGCAGGGAATGGCAGCCCCAGCATTTT.

The CDR3 DNA is TGTGCCAGCAGTTATTCGGGGGCTAACTATGGCTACACCTTC. Protein product: CASSYSGANYGYTF. The chain combines TRBV6-5 with TRBJ1-2, with D perhaps matching TRBD1 (5 bases). The CDR3 totals 14 residues. The V and J ends lost 3 bases and 0 bases respectively, with 8 bases between them. Germline V gene data show CDR1 as MNHEY and CDR2 as SVGAGI.

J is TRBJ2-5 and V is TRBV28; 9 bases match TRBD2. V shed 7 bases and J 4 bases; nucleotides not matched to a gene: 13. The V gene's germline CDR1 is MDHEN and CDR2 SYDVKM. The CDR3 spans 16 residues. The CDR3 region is CASTASSGRGAETQYF. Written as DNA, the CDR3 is TGTGCCAGCACCGCTAGTAGCGGGAGAGGGGCAGAGACCCAGTACTTC. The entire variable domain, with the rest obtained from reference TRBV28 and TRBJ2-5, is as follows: DVKVTQSSRYLVKRTGEKVFLECVQDMDHENMFWYRQDPGLGLRLIYFSYDVKMKEKGDIPEGYSVSREKKERFSLILESASTNQTSMYLCASTASSGRGAETQYFGPGTRLLVL.

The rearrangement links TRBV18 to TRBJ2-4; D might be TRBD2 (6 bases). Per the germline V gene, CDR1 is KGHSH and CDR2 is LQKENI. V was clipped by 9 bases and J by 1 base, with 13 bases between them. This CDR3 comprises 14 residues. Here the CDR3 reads CASSGREAKNIQYF. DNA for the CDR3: TGTGCCAGTTCGGGACGGGAGGCCAAAAACATTCAGTACTTC.